The 28 T cell receptor beta chains below were found in one sample sequenced in a study of T cells in Graves' hyperthyroidism and ophthalmopathy. Using RNA transcripts as the source, TCR beta CDR3 regions were amplified. In the first-round RT-PCR of the TCR CDR3, the HTBI primer set was used. In TCRdb, the multiplex PCR reads were re-called with MiXCR into one record per CDR3 protein. The repertoire consists of hundreds of thousands of distinct CDR3 sequences, with less than 15% occurring once and the leading ten covering 10%. The sample was blood. The origin of the receptors is a woman under 30 with Graves' hyperthyroidism.

This clonotype was seen ten or more times. V usage is TRBV11-3 and J usage is TRBJ2-3; D perhaps matches TRBD2 (6 bases). CDR1 is SGHNT, CDR2 YENEEA, per germline. The CDR3 spans 14 residues. The germline V and J ends were trimmed by 7 bases and 4 bases, with 15 bases remaining between them. The CDR3 loop reads CASTHGWGADTQYF. CDR3 sequence (DNA): TGTGCCAGCACCCACGGTTGGGGGGCAGATACGCAGTATTTT.

Comments on this clonotype: This may arise from a read error, as a much more abundant clone is one base away. V gene TRBV11-2 combines with J gene TRBJ2-7; TRBD1 aligns across 10 bases. The J call could be wrong; TRBJ2-1 is a better fit for the DNA end. The germline CDR1 and CDR2 sequences are SGHAT and FQNNGV. There are 15 residues in the CDR3. The CDR3 bases are TGTGCCAGCAGCGGGCGGGACAGGGGTTCCTACGAGCAGTTCTTC. Translated, it gives CASSGRDRGSYEQFF.

CDR3 amino acids: CASSTSGPNEQFF. The CDR3, as DNA: TGTGCCAGCAGCACTAGCGGACCGAATGAGCAGTTCTTC. This chain links TRBV7-8 with TRBJ2-1; TRBD2 agrees at 8 bases. The CDR3 consists of 13 residues. The V gene's germline CDR1 is SGHVS and CDR2 FQNEAQ. Losses at the gene ends were 5 bases for V and 7 bases for J; bases not matched to a gene: 4.

This clonotype showed up just a few times. The DNA of the CDR3 is TGCGCCAGCAGCCAACAGGGGCGGGGGTATGGCTACACCTTC. Translating gives CASSQQGRGYGYTF. The V and J genes are TRBV4-1 and TRBJ1-2; TRBD1 might be the D (6 bases). The CDR3 is 14 residues long. The germline V gene has CDR1 MGHRA and CDR2 YSYEKL. The germline V and J ends were trimmed by 2 bases and 5 bases, with 12 bases remaining between them.

The chain links TRBV10-3 to TRBJ2-3; 7 bases align to TRBD1. The CDR3 extends over 12 amino acids. Germline V gene sequence: CDR1 ENHRY, CDR2 SYGVKD. The junction had 5 bases not matched to a gene; V was cut back by 8 bases and J by 6 bases. This CDR3 reads CAISEQGDTQYF. As DNA, the CDR3 is TGTGCCATCTCCGAACAGGGGGATACGCAGTATTTT.

The V call is TRBV28, the J call TRBJ2-7; TRBD2 matches 7 bases. V shed 8 bases, J shed 3 bases, and the junction held 13 bases outside the gene matches. Germline values: CDR1 MDHEN, CDR2 SYDVKM. This CDR3 region has 15 residues. The CDR3 region is CASGSGTKYVYEQYF. The CDR3 DNA sequence: TGTGCCAGCGGATCCGGGACTAAATATGTCTACGAGCAGTACTTC.

This clonotype occurred a few times. The genes are TRBV5-8 and TRBJ2-2, with D possibly TRBD2 on 5 matching bases. V lost 4 bases and J 1 base, leaving 14 bases between the germline ends. This CDR3 is 16 amino acids long. Germline values: CDR1 SGHTS, CDR2 YDEGEE. CDR3 in DNA: TGTGCCAGCAGCCGGAATCTCGGGATGAACACCGGGGAGCTGTTTTTT. Translated: CASSRNLGMNTGELFF. Together with reference TRBV5-8 and TRBJ2-2, the CDR3 gives the full variable domain: EAGVTQSPTHLIKTRGQQATLRCSPISGHTSVYWYQQALGLGLQFLLWYDEGEERNRGNFPPRFSGRQFPNYSSELNVNALELEDSALYLCASSRNLGMNTGELFFGEGSRLTVL.

This clonotype has at least ten counts. The V call is TRBV30, the J call TRBJ2-7, with 7 bases aligning to TRBD2. Germline-derived CDR1 and CDR2 are GTSNPN and SVGIG (reference sequence). The CDR3 sequence is 15 residues long. The V and J ends lost 0 bases and 0 bases, in that order; junction bases with no gene match: 5. In DNA, the CDR3 is TGTGCCTGGAGTGTACTAGCGCGTAGCTCCTACGAGCAGTACTTC. As protein: CAWSVLARSSYEQYF.

This clonotype was counted a few times. The chain links TRBV2 to TRBJ1-5; D call uncertain. V lost 0 bases, J lost 9 bases, and 3 bases lay in between. In germline, CDR1 is SNHLY, CDR2 FYNNEI. This CDR3 region has 11 residues. The CDR3 spells CASSEAGPQHF. The CDR3 nucleotides read TGTGCCAGCAGTGAAGCGGGGCCCCAGCATTTT.

About this clonotype: A read error is likely, as this CDR3 ends without the conserved phenylalanine or tryptophan. The chain employs TRBV20-1 and TRBJ1-2; D gene uncertain. Trimming removed 2 bases from V and 3 bases from J, with 13 bases in between. Germline-derived CDR1 and CDR2 are DFQATT and SNEGSKA (reference sequence). The CDR3 covers 14 residues. The CDR3 sequence is CSARTSRIYYGYTL. Here the CDR3 DNA reads TGCAGTGCTAGAACGTCCAGGATCTACTATGGCTACACCTTA.

The rearrangement uses TRBV7-9 and TRBJ2-5; D uncertain. Trimming pared 0 bases from V and 2 bases from J, leaving 10 bases between. CDR1 SEHNR and CDR2 FQNEAQ come from the germline V gene (reference sequence). The CDR3 is 15 residues long. DNA for the CDR3: TGTGCCAGCAGCTTAGCCATATCCGGGCAAGAGACCCAGTACTTC. Translating it yields CASSLAISGQETQYF.

This clonotype was found many times. This chain connects TRBV20-1 to TRBJ1-5, with a tentative D call TRBD1 (5 bases). The CDR3 sequence is 13 residues long. Germline V gene data show CDR1 as DFQATT and CDR2 as SNEGSKA (reference sequence). Trimming shortened V by 4 bases and J by 3 bases, and 10 bases separated the two germline ends. The CDR3 reads CSAKGHNNQPQHF. The CDR3 nucleotides read TGCAGTGCTAAGGGGCACAACAATCAGCCCCAGCATTTT.

The chain has TRBV2 and TRBJ1-1, with 11 nucleotides matching TRBD1. J lost 5 bases, V lost 6 bases, and 5 bases had no gene match. The CDR3 has 14 residues. Germline CDR1 reads SNHLY; CDR2 reads FYNNEI. The CDR3 loop is CASSWTGGFTEAFF. In DNA, the CDR3 is TGTGCCAGCAGCTGGACAGGGGGCTTTACTGAAGCTTTCTTT.

The table lists this clonotype with many counts. This chain links TRBV7-9 with TRBJ2-1; 7 bases match TRBD1. V was clipped by 0 bases and J by 5 bases; unmatched bases: 10. This CDR3 is 17 amino acids long. Germline values: CDR1 SEHNR, CDR2 FQNEAQ (reference sequence). The CDR3 loop is CASSLARGQGLNNEQFF. CDR3 bases: TGTGCCAGCAGCTTAGCAAGGGGGCAGGGGCTAAACAATGAGCAGTTCTTC.

This clonotype was seen more than once but under ten times. The genes are TRBV4-2 and TRBJ2-1; D uncertain. The CDR3 length is 15 residues. Germline lookup yields CDR1 LGHNA and CDR2 YNFKEQ. With 2 bases removed from V and 0 bases from J, the gap between germline ends came to 8 bases. The CDR3 DNA follows: TGTGCCAGCAGCCAAATTAGTAACTCCTACAATGAGCAGTTCTTC. Protein sequence: CASSQISNSYNEQFF.

The CDR3 DNA sequence: TGTGCCAGCAGCTCACTGCGGGGGTACACCGGGGAGCTGTTTTTT. It codes for CASSSLRGYTGELFF. The chain employs TRBV7-9 and TRBJ2-2; 7 positions match TRBD2. The CDR3 covers 15 residues. Germline CDR1 is SEHNR and CDR2 is FQNEAQ (reference sequence). Trimming removed 4 bases from V and 3 bases from J; junction bases left unmatched: 5.

This clonotype was detected many times. The rearrangement links TRBV27 to TRBJ1-2; 7 nucleotides align to TRBD1. The CDR3 has 14 amino acids. The trim removed 6 bases at V and 3 bases at J, leaving 7 bases unmatched. Germline V lookup: CDR1 MNHEY, CDR2 SMNVEV (reference sequence). The CDR3 DNA follows: TGTGCCAGCAGCCCCCGGGACAGATACTATGGCTACACCTTC. It specifies CASSPRDRYYGYTF.

The table lists this clonotype with a few counts. The rearrangement joins TRBV2 to TRBJ2-5, with a possible D match to TRBD2 (6 bases). The V gene's germline CDR1 is SNHLY and CDR2 FYNNEI. The CDR3 totals 14 residues. V shed 7 bases and J shed 1 base, with 13 bases lying between them. CDR3 nucleotide sequence: TGTGCCAGCACCGTTCAGGGAGGCCAAGAGACCCAGTACTTC. Translated, it gives CASTVQGGQETQYF. Full variable domain (remainder filled in from reference TRBV2 and TRBJ2-5): EPEVTQTPSHQVTQMGQEVILRCVPISNHLYFYWYRQILGQKVEFLVSFYNNEISEKSEIFDDQFSVERPDGSNFTLKIRSTKLEDSAMYFCASTVQGGQETQYFGPGTRLLVL.

This clonotype came up many times. This chain uses TRBV28 with TRBJ2-5, with D unclear. Trimming removed 3 bases from V and 5 bases from J, with 19 bases in between. The germline CDR1 and CDR2 sequences are MDHEN and SYDVKM. This CDR3 is 16 amino acids long. The DNA of the CDR3 is TGTGCCAGCAGTTTCTTGGGCGGCCGGCGGTTGGAGACCCAGTACTTC. Translating it yields CASSFLGGRRLETQYF.

This clonotype has more than one count but fewer than ten. V usage is TRBV20-1 and J usage is TRBJ2-5, with D possibly TRBD2 on 6 matching bases. V lost 3 bases, J lost 3 bases, and 17 bases lay in between. The germline V gene encodes CDR1 DFQATT and CDR2 SNEGSKA (reference sequence). This CDR3 has 15 amino acids. In nucleotides, the CDR3 is TGCAGTGCTAGCCGGGGCGGGGTAGGAGAAGAGACCCAGTACTTC. It specifies CSASRGGVGEETQYF.

This clonotype came up many times. The gene calls are TRBV2 and TRBJ1-3; D unclear. V lost 7 bases to trimming and J lost 0 bases, with 10 bases between them. This CDR3 has 14 residues. Germline-derived CDR1 and CDR2 are SNHLY and FYNNEI. The CDR3 DNA is TGTGCCAGCAACTCTATAAGCTCTGGAAACACCATATATTTT. It codes for CASNSISSGNTIYF.

This clonotype has more than one count but fewer than ten. The chain couples TRBV20-1 to TRBJ2-5; D not resolved. The CDR3 is 12 residues long. CDR1 is DFQATT, CDR2 SNEGSKA, per germline (reference sequence). V gave up 5 bases and J gave up 7 bases, with 14 bases separating them. In DNA, the CDR3 is TGCAGTGCTCCCCAACCGACCGGGACCCAGTACTTC. Translating it yields CSAPQPTGTQYF.

This clonotype was counted between two and nine times. V is TRBV29-1 and J is TRBJ2-7, with 9 bases lining up with TRBD2. V shed 5 bases and J 3 bases; nucleotides not matched to a gene: 8. Per germline, CDR1 SQVTM and CDR2 ANQGSEA. This CDR3 contains 14 residues. CDR3 in amino acids: CSVLGREGLYEQYF. In DNA, the CDR3 is TGCAGCGTTCTCGGGCGGGAGGGCCTCTACGAGCAGTACTTC.

This clonotype was counted at least ten times. This rearrangement joins TRBV6-1 to TRBJ2-5; 8 bases agree with TRBD2. Germline V gene sequence: CDR1 MNHNS, CDR2 SASEGT. The CDR3 length is 17 residues. J gave up 5 bases and V 3 bases, and 14 bases lay outside the gene matches. This CDR3 reads CASSEEVAGYLWETQYF. The CDR3 DNA reads TGTGCCAGCAGTGAGGAAGTAGCGGGATATCTCTGGGAGACCCAGTACTTC.

The chain recombines TRBV12-3 or TRBV12-4 with TRBJ1-4, with D maybe TRBD1 (6 bases). CDR3 length: 15 residues. The V end was cut by 5 bases, the J end by 6 bases, with 16 bases between. The CDR3, as DNA: TGTGCCAGCAGTCGAGGGGGGGGTGTCGATGAAAAACTGTTTTTT. Protein sequence: CASSRGGGVDEKLFF.

This clonotype was detected a few times. CDR3 in DNA: TGTGCCACCGCCCCCCCAGTCGGCTTTCAGAGCGAGCAGTACTTC. Encoded protein: CATAPPVGFQSEQYF. V usage is TRBV18 and J usage is TRBJ2-7; no definite D call. CDR1 and CDR2 from the germline V gene are KGHSH and LQKENI. V was clipped by 10 bases and J by 6 bases, with 25 bases between them. The CDR3 is 15 amino acids.

This clonotype was observed at least ten times. The chain carries TRBV2 and TRBJ2-7; TRBD2 aligns across 7 bases. The CDR3 runs to 14 residues. The germline V gene has CDR1 SNHLY and CDR2 FYNNEI. V lost 7 bases and J lost 3; bases outside the gene matches: 9. CDR3 nucleotide sequence: TGTGCCAGCACAGTTGTAGCGGGTAACTACGAGCAGTACTTC. This codes for CASTVVAGNYEQYF.

Many counts were recorded for this clonotype. The chain couples TRBV20-1 to TRBJ2-7; D remains ambiguous. Germline values: CDR1 DFQATT, CDR2 SNEGSKA (reference sequence). This CDR3 has 15 amino acids. V was pared by 0 bases and J by 1 base, with 13 bases between. In DNA, the CDR3 is TGCAGTGCTAGAGAATGGCGGCTGAATTCCTACGAGCAGTACTTC. It translates to CSAREWRLNSYEQYF.